This is a list of T cell receptor beta chains from one sample in a study of T cells in localized non-small cell lung cancer. Assay used: immunoSEQ multiplex PCR; TCRdb lists only in-frame clones, some missing. The sample contains around 30,000 clones, roughly three quarters of which appear only once. This sample comprised peripheral blood, obtained before any cancer treatment. The receptors here all came from a male donor older than 55 with stage II squamous cell lung carcinoma. CDR3s include the opening cysteine and the closing phenylalanine or tryptophan. D genes are given only for firm matches.

v_call,j_call,d_call,cdr3_aa
TRBV12-5,TRBJ1-1,-,CASGLELNTEAFF
TRBV5-5,TRBJ2-2,TRBD2,CASHFAGGGTGELFF
TRBV12-5,TRBJ1-6,-,CASGFLQGTYNSPLHF
TRBV6-1,TRBJ1-5,-,CASKLGPEGNQPQHF
TRBV2,TRBJ1-6,-,CASSVAQGFSPLHF
TRBV6-1,TRBJ2-1,TRBD1,CASRYRDRAYNEQFF
TRBV13,TRBJ2-7,TRBD1,CASSHAGQGAYEQYF
TRBV30,TRBJ1-2,TRBD1,CAWRGPMGTGGYTF
TRBV21-1,TRBJ2-5,-,CASSKDKGLAINSGETQYF
TRBV10-2,TRBJ1-2,-,CASSEGTDRNYGYTF
TRBV5-5,TRBJ2-7,TRBD2,CASSLRQGVAGVYEQYF
TRBV7-3,TRBJ2-1,-,CASSLLPGSSYNEQFF
TRBV10-3,TRBJ2-1,-,CAAQGGNEQFF
TRBV5-1,TRBJ1-4,-,CASSLAPAIEKLFF
TRBV7-6,TRBJ2-2,-,CASSVTTDTGELFF
TRBV5-8,TRBJ2-3,TRBD1,CASSIGQGSADTQYF
TRBV6-1,TRBJ1-4,TRBD1,CASRKDRGINEKLFF
TRBV6-5,TRBJ2-5,TRBD1,CASHQRDRGQETQYF
TRBV5-6,TRBJ2-2,TRBD1,CASSWGQGSTGITGELFF
TRBV25-1,TRBJ1-2,-,CASSDDLRRDDYGYTF
TRBV7-9,TRBJ2-2,TRBD1,CASSRQGDPGELFF
TRBV6-1,TRBJ1-2,TRBD1,CASSRTGYEGYTF
TRBV11-2,TRBJ2-1,TRBD2,CASSLVASGVSYNEQFF
TRBV30,TRBJ2-2,-,CAWSWGPQNTGELFF
TRBV27,TRBJ2-3,-,CASSGLAHTGTDTQYF
TRBV30,TRBJ2-5,TRBD2,CAWTRASGRRETQYF
TRBV6-1,TRBJ2-7,-,CASTRIEDPSYEQYF
TRBV14,TRBJ2-7,-,CASSPSGYEQYF
TRBV5-6,TRBJ1-4,-,CASSLAEAGRLELFF
TRBV7-9,TRBJ1-3,TRBD1,CASSSDRVSGNTIYF
TRBV19,TRBJ1-5,-,CASTVDGINQPQHF
TRBV6-6,TRBJ1-2,-,CASSITSVYTF
TRBV13,TRBJ1-1,-,CASSLRQGKNTEAFF
TRBV5-4,TRBJ2-2,-,CASSSEVANTGELFF
TRBV9,TRBJ2-5,-,CASSKRRGGAVGETQYF
TRBV30,TRBJ1-2,TRBD1,CAWRRGQGVPYGYTF
TRBV27,TRBJ1-6,-,CASSSRQSSYNSPLHF
TRBV5-4,TRBJ2-2,-,CASSLSRFNTGELFF
TRBV7-9,TRBJ2-2,-,CASSYDSPNTGELFF
TRBV5-8,TRBJ1-6,-,CASSLKQPNSPLHF
TRBV7-2,TRBJ2-7,TRBD2,CASSLSSGAREQYF
TRBV9,TRBJ2-7,TRBD2,CASSPPGLASSEQYF
TRBV5-1,TRBJ1-2,TRBD1,CATSLGYSGGTNYGYTF
TRBV2,TRBJ2-2,TRBD1,CASRIDRGETGELFF
TRBV5-6,TRBJ2-1,-,CASSPGITLNNEQFF
TRBV20-1,TRBJ2-5,-,CSAQRETQYF
TRBV5-5,TRBJ2-3,-,CASSLHVLSSTDTQYF
TRBV5-1,TRBJ1-1,TRBD1,CASSAMGQSEAFF
TRBV5-1,TRBJ2-1,-,CASSLSGYNEQFF
TRBV11-2,TRBJ1-1,-,CASSNQRNTEAFF
TRBV19,TRBJ1-1,-,CASSRGGSNPSWAEAFF
TRBV18,TRBJ2-2,TRBD1,CASSLGQGNTGELFF
TRBV14,TRBJ2-2,-,CASSHGTLQGGELFF
TRBV19,TRBJ2-1,-,CASSIKGDFYNEQFF
TRBV6-6,TRBJ1-5,-,CASSLGQSHQPQHF
TRBV6-5,TRBJ1-1,-,CASTTGRVTEAFF
TRBV29-1,TRBJ2-5,TRBD2,CSVSGTSSKETQYF